This T cell receptor (beta chain) was captured in a study of T cell responses to AZD1222 COVID-19 vaccine. Findings of the study overall: Spike-wide coverage was observed for vaccine-associated CD4 TCRs, with dominant responses at 160-218 and 743-854. Repertoires in all cases were sampled only once the peak T cell response had passed.

About this clone: Its target is unknown.

Sequencing was performed with immunoSEQ multiplex PCR; in TCRdb, only in-frame clones are kept and a portion is missing. The data contain 120,000 or so clones, 80% to 95% of them singletons. V gave up 2 bases and J gave up 6 bases, with 17 bases separating them. Germline CDR1 is MNHNS and CDR2 is SASEGT. The CDR3 has 15 amino acids. This specimen consisted of peripheral blood, obtained on day 0 of AZD1222 vaccination. This clonotype originated in an adult in good health. This chain links TRBV6-1 with TRBJ2-7; D may match TRBD1 or TRBD2 (6 bases each). This CDR3 is CASSEWGAPPGEQYF. DNA of the CDR3: TGTGCCAGCAGTGAATGGGGGGCTCCCCCCGGCGAGCAGTACTTC.